This TCR beta chain was captured by sequencing in a study of T cells in Graves' hyperthyroidism and ophthalmopathy. RNA transcripts gave rise to amplified TCR beta CDR3 regions. TCR CDR3 underwent first-round RT-PCR with the HTBI primer set. Each CDR3 protein is one row after TCRdb ran MiXCR on the multiplex PCR reads. Of about 610,000 distinct CDR3 sequences in the sample, about 43% were seen once. General study results and limits: The model made its ophthalmopathy prediction, and onset followed a median 6.5 months later.

This CDR3 comprises 15 residues. Germline assignment: CDR1 MNHNS and CDR2 SASEGT. Graves' hyperthyroidism was deemed stable given no ophthalmopathy progression within 18 months. Recently diagnosed hyperthyroidism of less than 2 months' duration affected patients aged 18 to 65. Note on this clonotype: Its antigen is undetermined. Germline is not matched at one junction end, which may reflect a read error.

The rearrangement joins TRBV6-1 to TRBJ2-2; 11 bases line up with TRBD2. Sequenced input: peripheral blood or thyroid tissue (not recorded which). This TCR came from a young woman with Graves' hyperthyroidism. Written as DNA, the CDR3 is TGTGCCGGCAGGTCACTAGCGGGAGACACCGGGGAGCTGTTTTTT. Amino acids: CAGRSLAGDTGELFF.